The T cell receptor beta chain described here comes from a study of T cell responses to AZD1222 COVID-19 vaccine. Germline V lookup: CDR1 MDHEN, CDR2 SYDVKM. Trimming left V 6 bases short and J 0 bases short, with 12 bases between. The CDR3 spans 15 residues. The data were produced by immunoSEQ multiplex PCR, yet TCRdb's version contains in-frame clones alone and is incomplete. The sample has 55,000 to 60,000 clones; around 85% are singletons. This rearrangement joins TRBV28 to TRBJ1-5; possibly TRBD1 for D (5 bases). Sample: peripheral blood, taken on day 0 of MenACWY control vaccination. The TCR sequence derives from an adult in good health. CDR3 amino acids: CASRPAGTSNQPQHF. CDR3 in DNA: TGTGCCAGCAGACCCGCGGGGACTAGCAATCAGCCCCAGCATTTT. The variable domain in full, completed from reference TRBV28 and TRBJ1-5, reads DVKVTQSSRYLVKRTGEKVFLECVQDMDHENMFWYRQDPGLGLRLIYFSYDVKMKEKGDIPEGYSVSREKKERFSLILESASTNQTSMYLCASRPAGTSNQPQHFGDGTRLSIL.